This T cell receptor (beta chain) was documented in a study of shared T cell receptors in the human thymus. The protocol was immunoSEQ multiplex PCR, while the TCRdb copy is restricted to in-frame clones and leaves out a portion. The table includes 600,000 to 900,000 clones, approximately 85% detected once. Only a few counts were recorded for this clone. CDR3 length equals 14 residues. V dropped 3 bases and J dropped 2 bases, with 11 bases sitting between them. Germline CDR1 reads SGHDN; CDR2 reads FVKESK. In addition, the sample was reused for a study of human thymus T cells. This second report adds: Resections removed during corrective heart surgery provided the thymus tissue used.

The sample consisted of thymocytes. V gene TRBV14 combines with J gene TRBJ2-7; D unclear. The TCR sequence derives from a girl under three years old with a congenital heart defect. The CDR3 DNA is TGTGCCAGCAGCCATCCCAATTTAGCCTACGAGCAGTACTTC. This encodes CASSHPNLAYEQYF.